Listed here are 3 T cell receptor beta chains from one sample, sequenced in a study of cytomegalovirus exposure and HLA in healthy donors. PCR involved 60 Vbeta and 13 Jbeta primers. Clones were sequenced by immunoSEQ multiplex PCR, and TCRdb holds only the in-frame ones, with some missing. Here the sample table reports some 84,000 clones. The specimen sequenced was PBMCs. These receptors were obtained from a man aged 45-65 years in good health and CMV-seronegative.

The CDR3 is CASSQGTAQETQYF. DNA for the CDR3: TGTGCCAGCAGCCAAGGGACAGCTCAAGAGACCCAGTACTTC. The chain employs TRBV14 and TRBJ2-5, with D perhaps matching TRBD1 (6 bases). Germline V gene sequence: CDR1 SGHDN, CDR2 FVKESK. The V end was cut by 1 base, the J end by 2 bases, with 8 bases between. The CDR3 totals 14 residues. Supplemented by reference TRBV14 and TRBJ2-5, the full variable domain reads EAGVTQFPSHSVIEKGQTVTLRCDPISGHDNLYWYRRVMGKEIKFLLHFVKESKQDESGMPNNRFLAERTGGTYSTLKVQPAELEDSGVYFCASSQGTAQETQYFGPGTRLLVL.

On this clone: The same CDR3 arises from other DNA sequences in this sample as well. V gene TRBV30 combines with J gene TRBJ1-3; D remains ambiguous. V shed 1 base and J shed 0 bases, with 7 bases lying between them. Germline CDR1 reads GTSNPN; CDR2 reads SVGIG (reference sequence). The CDR3 is made up of 14 amino acids. DNA of the CDR3: TGTGCCTGGAGTGCGGAGAACTCTGGAAACACCATATATTTT. Its translation: CAWSAENSGNTIYF.

V usage is TRBV18 and J usage is TRBJ2-3; TRBD2 matches 10 bases. CDR1 and CDR2 (germline): KGHSH, LQKENI. The ends lost 2 bases at V and 1 base at J; junction bases unmatched: 3. CDR3 length: 16 amino acids. The CDR3 DNA sequence: TGTGCCAGCTCACCAACTAGCGGGGACCGCACAGATACGCAGTATTTT. It codes for CASSPTSGDRTDTQYF.